Listed below are T cell receptor beta chains from one sample, sequenced in a study of cytomegalovirus exposure and HLA in healthy donors. Data came from immunoSEQ multiplex PCR; TCRdb stores just in-frame clones and leaves some out. The sample records 95,000 to 110,000 clones, around 74% being singletons. Sequencing was done on a sample of PBMCs. These receptor sequences come from a woman in her 40s in good health and CMV-seropositive. The CDR3 runs from the conserved cysteine through the conserved F or W. A D gene is named only where the DNA matches it firmly. Part of the rows lack a size; the others show once, few, many or a class for expanded clones.

d_call clone_size j_call v_call cdr3_aa cdr3_nt
. . TRBJ2-7 TRBV27 CASSRVGPYEQYF TGTGCCAGCAGCAGAGTGGGCCCCTACGAGCAGTACTTC
TRBD2 . TRBJ2-1 TRBV7-6 CASSLRSGGAMNEQFF TGTGCCAGCAGCTTACGGAGCGGGGGGGCGATGAATGAGCAGTTCTTC
TRBD2 . TRBJ2-7 TRBV18 CASSEYSGGTYEQYF TGTGCCAGCTCAGAATATAGCGGGGGGACTTACGAGCAGTACTTC
. . TRBJ1-2 TRBV5-6 CASSLAREGGYTF TGTGCCAGCAGCTTGGCCCGGGAGGGGGGCTACACCTTC
. . TRBJ2-3 TRBV4-1 CASSHQGTDTQYF TGCGCCAGCAGCCATCAGGGAACAGATACGCAGTATTTT
. . TRBJ2-6 TRBV7-2 CASSLAPQSGANVLTF TGTGCCAGCAGCTTAGCCCCACAGTCTGGGGCCAACGTCCTGACTTTC
TRBD1 . TRBJ1-2 TRBV19 CASIFRQGAIRYGYTF TGTGCCAGTATCTTCCGACAGGGCGCAATTAGGTATGGCTACACCTTC
TRBD2 . TRBJ2-3 TRBV5-1 CASRTSGGFPTDTQYF TGCGCCAGCAGGACTAGCGGGGGTTTCCCCACAGATACGCAGTATTTT
TRBD1 . TRBJ2-6 TRBV10-3 CAISRQGPSGANVLTF TGTGCCATCAGCCGACAGGGCCCCTCTGGGGCCAACGTCCTGACTTTC
TRBD1 . TRBJ1-4 TRBV18 CASSQGDRDEKLFF TGTGCCAGCTCACAGGGGGACAGAGATGAAAAACTGTTTTTT
. . TRBJ1-5 TRBV28 CASTGLSQPQHF TGTGCCAGCACGGGGTTGAGTCAGCCCCAGCATTTT
TRBD2 . TRBJ2-3 TRBV6-5 CASSSPGLAMRDTQYF TGTGCCAGCAGTTCGCCGGGACTAGCGATGCGAGATACGCAGTATTTT
. . TRBJ1-6 TRBV30 CAWRRGNENSPLHF TGTGCCTGGAGAAGGGGCAACGAAAATTCACCCCTCCACTTT
. . TRBJ1-1 TRBV7-6 CATAPGQNTEAFF TGTGCCACGGCGCCAGGGCAGAACACTGAAGCTTTCTTT
. . TRBJ2-7 TRBV7-2 CASSLAGQGYEQYF TGTGCCAGCAGCTTAGCGGGCCAGGGGTACGAGCAGTACTTC
. . TRBJ1-2 TRBV15 CATSRDKAGGGYTF TGTGCCACCAGCAGAGATAAGGCGGGAGGTGGCTACACCTTC
TRBD1 . TRBJ1-1 TRBV7-2 CASRPRTGSNTEAFF TGTGCCAGCAGACCAAGGACAGGCTCGAACACTGAAGCTTTCTTT
TRBD1 . TRBJ1-2 TRBV5-8 CASSLDRGAYGYTF TGTGCCAGCAGCTTAGACAGGGGAGCGTATGGCTACACCTTC
. once TRBJ1-1 TRBV5-4 CASSWVDAVNTEAFF TGTGCCAGCAGTTGGGTTGATGCGGTGAACACTGAAGCTTTCTTT
. few TRBJ2-7 TRBV18 CASSPRVREDEQYF TGTGCCAGCTCACCACGAGTCAGGGAGGACGAGCAGTACTTC
. . TRBJ2-3 TRBV7-3 CASSRVLANTDTQYF TGTGCCAGCAGCCGAGTACTAGCAAACACAGATACGCAGTATTTT
. . TRBJ1-1 TRBV9 CASSVVSGEQAFF TGTGCCAGCAGCGTAGTATCAGGGGAGCAGGCTTTCTTT
. . TRBJ2-7 TRBV2 CASRDRGYEQYF TGTGCCAGCAGAGACCGGGGGTACGAGCAGTACTTC